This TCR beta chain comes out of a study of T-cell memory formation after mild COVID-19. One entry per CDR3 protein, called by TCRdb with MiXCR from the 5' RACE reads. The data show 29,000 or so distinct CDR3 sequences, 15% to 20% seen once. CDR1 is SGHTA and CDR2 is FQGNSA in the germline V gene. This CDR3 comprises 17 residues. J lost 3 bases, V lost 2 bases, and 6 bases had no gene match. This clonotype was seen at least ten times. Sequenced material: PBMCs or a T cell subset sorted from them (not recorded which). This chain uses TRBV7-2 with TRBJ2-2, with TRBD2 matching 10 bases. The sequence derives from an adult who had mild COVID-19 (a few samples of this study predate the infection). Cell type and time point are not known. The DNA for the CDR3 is TGTGCCAGCAGCTTATCTTGGCTAGCGGGAGACACCGGGGAGCTGTTTTTT. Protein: CASSLSWLAGDTGELFF.